This is a list of T cell receptor beta chains from one sample in a study of T cells in Graves' hyperthyroidism and ophthalmopathy. MiXCR, run by TCRdb on the multiplex PCR reads, gives a single entry per CDR3 protein. The data contain just over 550,000 distinct CDR3 sequences, about 45% of them singletons. The sample comprised peripheral blood or thyroid tissue (not recorded which). The receptors were sampled from a woman aged 18-29 years with Graves' hyperthyroidism. Each CDR3 is given with its conserved first and last residue. Fields, in order: D gene, V gene, clone size, J gene, CDR3 length, CDR3 DNA, CDR3 protein. D genes are given only for firm matches. For some rows the clone size is stated as once, few or many, or as a class when expanded; others skip it.

D gene: NA; V gene: TRBV5-1; clone size: few; J gene: TRBJ1-2; CDR3 length: 14; CDR3 DNA: TGCGCCAGCAGCTCCGGATCATCGAACTATGGCTACACCTTC; CDR3 protein: CASSSGSSNYGYTF
D gene: TRBD1; V gene: TRBV10-3; clone size: NA; J gene: TRBJ1-5; CDR3 length: 12; CDR3 DNA: TGTGCCATCAGTGACGCGACAGGGGGCCAGCATTTT; CDR3 protein: CAISDATGGQHF
D gene: NA; V gene: TRBV24-1; clone size: NA; J gene: TRBJ1-6; CDR3 length: 14; CDR3 DNA: TGTGCCAGCAGTTCACAAGTTTATAATTCACCCCTCCACTTT; CDR3 protein: CASSSQVYNSPLHF
D gene: NA; V gene: TRBV20-1; clone size: NA; J gene: TRBJ2-6; CDR3 length: 16; CDR3 DNA: TGCAGTGCGATAGATTGGGCCGGCTCTGGGGCCAACGTCCTGACTTTC; CDR3 protein: CSAIDWAGSGANVLTF
D gene: NA; V gene: TRBV19; clone size: NA; J gene: TRBJ2-2; CDR3 length: 16; CDR3 DNA: TGTGCCAGTAGTATGGACTGGTACACGAACACCGGGGAGCTGTTTTTT; CDR3 protein: CASSMDWYTNTGELFF
D gene: NA; V gene: TRBV2; clone size: NA; J gene: TRBJ1-5; CDR3 length: 15; CDR3 DNA: TGTGCCAGCAGTGTTGACGTTCATAGCAATCAGCCCCAGCATTTT; CDR3 protein: CASSVDVHSNQPQHF
D gene: NA; V gene: TRBV2; clone size: NA; J gene: TRBJ1-3; CDR3 length: 13; CDR3 DNA: TGTGCCCCCGCCGGGACCTCTGGAAACACCATATATTTT; CDR3 protein: CAPAGTSGNTIYF
D gene: NA; V gene: TRBV12-3/TRBV12-4; clone size: few; J gene: TRBJ1-2; CDR3 length: 12; CDR3 DNA: TGTGCCAGCAGTTTAGCGCAAGTTGGCTACACCTTC; CDR3 protein: CASSLAQVGYTF
D gene: TRBD1; V gene: TRBV15; clone size: NA; J gene: TRBJ2-6; CDR3 length: 13; CDR3 DNA: TGTGCCACCAGCAGGGACAGGGGGCAAACTGAAGCTTTC; CDR3 protein: CATSRDRGQTEAF
D gene: NA; V gene: TRBV7-9; clone size: once; J gene: TRBJ1-1; CDR3 length: 14; CDR3 DNA: TGTGCCAGCAGCTTAGTTTTTGACCGGCGGCTCGCTTTCTTT; CDR3 protein: CASSLVFDRRLAFF
D gene: TRBD1; V gene: TRBV10-3; clone size: NA; J gene: TRBJ1-2; CDR3 length: 13; CDR3 DNA: TGTGCCATCAGTAAGGGACAGACTTATGGCTACACCTTC; CDR3 protein: CAISKGQTYGYTF
D gene: NA; V gene: TRBV24-1; clone size: many; J gene: TRBJ2-5; CDR3 length: 15; CDR3 DNA: TGTGCCACCAGTGAACGTACAGGGAGACAAGAGACCCAGTACTTC; CDR3 protein: CATSERTGRQETQYF
D gene: NA; V gene: TRBV13; clone size: few; J gene: TRBJ2-2; CDR3 length: 16; CDR3 DNA: TGTGCCAGCAGCTTAGGGGACTACCTCCGAACCGGGGAGCTGTTTTTT; CDR3 protein: CASSLGDYLRTGELFF
D gene: NA; V gene: TRBV12-3/TRBV12-4; clone size: few; J gene: TRBJ1-4; CDR3 length: 13; CDR3 DNA: TGTGCCAGCAGTTTACTGGTAGTTGAAAAACTGTTTTTT; CDR3 protein: CASSLLVVEKLFF
D gene: TRBD1; V gene: TRBV2; clone size: NA; J gene: TRBJ2-7; CDR3 length: 13; CDR3 DNA: TGTGCCAGCAGTGACCTATGGACAGGGAAGCAGTACTTC; CDR3 protein: CASSDLWTGKQYF
D gene: NA; V gene: TRBV7-6; clone size: NA; J gene: TRBJ1-1; CDR3 length: 15; CDR3 DNA: TGTGCCAGCAGCCAAGCCGAAAGGGTGGGCACTGAAGCTTTCTTT; CDR3 protein: CASSQAERVGTEAFF
D gene: NA; V gene: TRBV14; clone size: NA; J gene: TRBJ2-5; CDR3 length: 14; CDR3 DNA: TGTGCCAGCAGCCAAGAAGCGCGGCAAGAGACCCAGTACTTC; CDR3 protein: CASSQEARQETQYF
D gene: NA; V gene: TRBV7-9; clone size: NA; J gene: TRBJ1-6; CDR3 length: 12; CDR3 DNA: TGTGCCACCCGACAGGATAATTCACCCCTCCACTTT; CDR3 protein: CATRQDNSPLHF
D gene: TRBD1; V gene: TRBV7-9; clone size: NA; J gene: TRBJ1-1; CDR3 length: 13; CDR3 DNA: TGTGCCAGCAGCAAAACAGGGGGGAGAGGCGCTTTCTTT; CDR3 protein: CASSKTGGRGAFF
D gene: NA; V gene: TRBV7-9; clone size: once; J gene: TRBJ1-2; CDR3 length: 14; CDR3 DNA: TGTGCCAGCAGCCGCCGGGTGAGGGAGGGTGGCTACACCTTC; CDR3 protein: CASSRRVREGGYTF
D gene: NA; V gene: TRBV4-1; clone size: few; J gene: TRBJ2-7; CDR3 length: 15; CDR3 DNA: TGCGCCAGCAGCCAAGTAGGAGGGAGGCGCTACGAGCAGTACTTC; CDR3 protein: CASSQVGGRRYEQYF
D gene: NA; V gene: TRBV24-1; clone size: many; J gene: TRBJ2-5; CDR3 length: 14; CDR3 DNA: TGTGCCACCAGTGATTTGCGAGGGGAAGAGACCCAGTACTTC; CDR3 protein: CATSDLRGEETQYF
D gene: TRBD1; V gene: TRBV7-3; clone size: NA; J gene: TRBJ1-2; CDR3 length: 16; CDR3 DNA: TGTGCCAGCAGCTTAATCTTTGGACAGGAGAACTATGGCTACACCTTC; CDR3 protein: CASSLIFGQENYGYTF
D gene: NA; V gene: TRBV6-1; clone size: few; J gene: TRBJ2-7; CDR3 length: 13; CDR3 DNA: TGTGCCAGCAAGGGGACGGGGTTGCGGGAGCAGTACTTC; CDR3 protein: CASKGTGLREQYF
D gene: NA; V gene: TRBV7-2; clone size: NA; J gene: TRBJ1-6; CDR3 length: 15; CDR3 DNA: TGTGCCAGCAGCCAGGGACTCTCCTATAATTCACCCCTCCACTTT; CDR3 protein: CASSQGLSYNSPLHF
D gene: TRBD2; V gene: TRBV7-3; clone size: few; J gene: TRBJ2-7; CDR3 length: 16; CDR3 DNA: TGTGCCAGCAGCTTAGAATTGACTAGCGGGACCTACGAGCAGTACTTC; CDR3 protein: CASSLELTSGTYEQYF
D gene: NA; V gene: TRBV10-3; clone size: NA; J gene: TRBJ1-6; CDR3 length: 14; CDR3 DNA: TGTGCCATCAGTGACGGGGGGGACAATTCACCCCTCCACTTT; CDR3 protein: CAISDGGDNSPLHF
D gene: NA; V gene: TRBV19; clone size: NA; J gene: TRBJ2-7; CDR3 length: 13; CDR3 DNA: TGTGCCAGTAGTACCGGACGGTCCTACGAGCAGTACTTC; CDR3 protein: CASSTGRSYEQYF
D gene: NA; V gene: TRBV10-3; clone size: many; J gene: TRBJ1-2; CDR3 length: 13; CDR3 DNA: TGTGCCAACCGCCCCCCAGGTGCGCATGGCTACACCTTC; CDR3 protein: CANRPPGAHGYTF
D gene: TRBD2; V gene: TRBV19; clone size: NA; J gene: TRBJ2-7; CDR3 length: 13; CDR3 DNA: TGTGCCAGTAGTATAGGGGAGGGCTACGAGCAGTACTTC; CDR3 protein: CASSIGEGYEQYF
D gene: NA; V gene: TRBV7-9; clone size: many; J gene: TRBJ2-7; CDR3 length: 13; CDR3 DNA: TGTGCCAGCAGCTCGGACGGATTCTACGAGCAGTACTTC; CDR3 protein: CASSSDGFYEQYF
D gene: NA; V gene: TRBV10-3; clone size: many; J gene: TRBJ2-2; CDR3 length: 13; CDR3 DNA: TGTGCCATCAGTGTTGAGAACACCGGGGAGCTGTTTTTT; CDR3 protein: CAISVENTGELFF
D gene: NA; V gene: TRBV7-8; clone size: once; J gene: TRBJ1-5; CDR3 length: 16; CDR3 DNA: TGTGCCAGCAGCTTGACGGGGACGGACTTCAATCAGCCCCAGCATTTT; CDR3 protein: CASSLTGTDFNQPQHF
D gene: TRBD2; V gene: TRBV29-1; clone size: NA; J gene: TRBJ2-5; CDR3 length: 11; CDR3 DNA: TGCAGTCCCCAGCGGGAGGAGACCCAGTACTTC; CDR3 protein: CSPQREETQYF
D gene: NA; V gene: TRBV10-3; clone size: NA; J gene: TRBJ2-7; CDR3 length: 16; CDR3 DNA: TGTGCCATCAGTAGTCCCTTGTGGGACACGGTCTACGAGCAGTACTTC; CDR3 protein: CAISSPLWDTVYEQYF
D gene: NA; V gene: TRBV10-3; clone size: many; J gene: TRBJ1-4; CDR3 length: 13; CDR3 DNA: TGTGCCATCAGTGAAGGACAGACAGAAAAACTGTTTTTT; CDR3 protein: CAISEGQTEKLFF
D gene: NA; V gene: TRBV10-3; clone size: NA; J gene: TRBJ2-7; CDR3 length: 14; CDR3 DNA: TGTGCCATCAGTGAGTCACGGGAGCCGAACGAGCAGTACTTC; CDR3 protein: CAISESREPNEQYF
D gene: NA; V gene: TRBV20-1; clone size: NA; J gene: TRBJ1-1; CDR3 length: 13; CDR3 DNA: TGCAGTTCTAGTGCAGGGGTGAACACTGAAGCTTTCTTT; CDR3 protein: CSSSAGVNTEAFF
D gene: NA; V gene: TRBV7-8; clone size: few; J gene: TRBJ1-5; CDR3 length: 15; CDR3 DNA: TGTGCCAGCAGCTTGGCTCAGGGATTCAATCAGCCCCAGCATTTT; CDR3 protein: CASSLAQGFNQPQHF
D gene: NA; V gene: TRBV20-1; clone size: few; J gene: TRBJ1-6; CDR3 length: 14; CDR3 DNA: TGCAGTGCTAGGCCAGGCCCGGGGGGTTCACCCCTCCACTTT; CDR3 protein: CSARPGPGGSPLHF
D gene: TRBD1; V gene: TRBV19; clone size: few; J gene: TRBJ1-1; CDR3 length: 16; CDR3 DNA: TGTGCCAGTAGTCGCAGTCCCGGGACAGGGAACACTGAAGCTTTCTTT; CDR3 protein: CASSRSPGTGNTEAFF
D gene: NA; V gene: TRBV24-1; clone size: many; J gene: TRBJ1-1; CDR3 length: 13; CDR3 DNA: TGTGCCACCAGTCGGGACGGGGAAACTGAAGCTTTCTTT; CDR3 protein: CATSRDGETEAFF
D gene: NA; V gene: TRBV7-2; clone size: many; J gene: TRBJ2-5; CDR3 length: 16; CDR3 DNA: TGTGCCAGCAGCTTATGGGCCGCCGGGTCAAGGGAGACCCAGTACTTC; CDR3 protein: CASSLWAAGSRETQYF
D gene: NA; V gene: TRBV29-1; clone size: NA; J gene: TRBJ2-7; CDR3 length: 15; CDR3 DNA: TGCAGCGTTAATGGGATGGGGGACACCTTCTACGAGCAGTACTTC; CDR3 protein: CSVNGMGDTFYEQYF
D gene: NA; V gene: TRBV24-1; clone size: few; J gene: TRBJ1-2; CDR3 length: 12; CDR3 DNA: TGTGCCACCAGTGCCGGGGGCTATGGCTACACCTTC; CDR3 protein: CATSAGGYGYTF
D gene: NA; V gene: TRBV4-1; clone size: NA; J gene: TRBJ2-3; CDR3 length: 15; CDR3 DNA: TGCGCCAGCAGCCAAGAAGGGACTAGCACAGATACGCAGTATTTT; CDR3 protein: CASSQEGTSTDTQYF
D gene: NA; V gene: TRBV6-5; clone size: NA; J gene: TRBJ2-7; CDR3 length: 14; CDR3 DNA: TGTGCCAGCAGTTCCGGGGGTCAGTCTAGCGAGCAGTACTTC; CDR3 protein: CASSSGGQSSEQYF
D gene: NA; V gene: TRBV2; clone size: NA; J gene: TRBJ1-2; CDR3 length: 13; CDR3 DNA: TGTGCCAGCAGTGGCCCCGGGACCTATGGCTACACCTTC; CDR3 protein: CASSGPGTYGYTF
D gene: NA; V gene: TRBV20-1; clone size: few; J gene: TRBJ2-7; CDR3 length: 13; CDR3 DNA: TGCAGTGCTAGACGAGGGGGTAGCTACGAGCAGTACTTC; CDR3 protein: CSARRGGSYEQYF